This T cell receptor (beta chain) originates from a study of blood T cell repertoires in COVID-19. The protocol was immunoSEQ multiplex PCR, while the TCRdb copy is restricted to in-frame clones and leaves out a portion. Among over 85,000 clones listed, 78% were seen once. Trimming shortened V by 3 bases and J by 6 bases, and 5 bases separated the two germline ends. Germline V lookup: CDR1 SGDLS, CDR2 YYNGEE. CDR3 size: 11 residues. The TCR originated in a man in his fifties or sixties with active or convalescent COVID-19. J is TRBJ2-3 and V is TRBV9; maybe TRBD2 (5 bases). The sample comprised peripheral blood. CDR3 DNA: TGTGCCAGCAGCGGAGGGGATACGCAGTATTTT. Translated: CASSGGDTQYF.